The sequence of this TCR beta chain was determined in a study of CD8 T cells in ankylosing spondylitis. Notes on the study in general: Blood of patients with ankylosing spondylitis appeared to be characterized by a TCR beta motif of roughly eight highly homologous variants. The clones that were linked to disease were reported to be significantly enriched in matched synovial fluid samples from ankylosing spondylitis patients. Disease-linked clones were CD8+ and relatively rare in peripheral blood.

As for this clonotype: The antigen is unknown. This may come from a read error, since a much larger clone is one base off. Here the CDR3 omits its conserved ending phenylalanine or tryptophan, so a read error is the likely source.

In making TCR beta libraries, quantitative 5'-RACE with molecular barcodes was used. TCRdb processed the 5' RACE reads anew with MiXCR; each CDR3 protein has one entry. The sample records around 490,000 distinct CDR3 sequences, approximately 5.3% being singletons. CDR1 is SGHRS, CDR2 YFSETQ, per germline. The CDR3 runs to 15 residues. V was trimmed by 4 bases and J by 2 bases, leaving 15 bases between them. V usage is TRBV5-1 and J usage is TRBJ2-5, with a possible D match to TRBD2 (6 bases). The source material was blood, either unsorted or a sorted T cell fraction (not recorded which). The TCR was taken from a male donor with ankylosing spondylitis. CDR3 nucleotide sequence: TGCGCCAGCAGCCGAATGGGGACTGTACAAGAGACCCAGTACTCC. Protein: CASSRMGTVQETQYS.